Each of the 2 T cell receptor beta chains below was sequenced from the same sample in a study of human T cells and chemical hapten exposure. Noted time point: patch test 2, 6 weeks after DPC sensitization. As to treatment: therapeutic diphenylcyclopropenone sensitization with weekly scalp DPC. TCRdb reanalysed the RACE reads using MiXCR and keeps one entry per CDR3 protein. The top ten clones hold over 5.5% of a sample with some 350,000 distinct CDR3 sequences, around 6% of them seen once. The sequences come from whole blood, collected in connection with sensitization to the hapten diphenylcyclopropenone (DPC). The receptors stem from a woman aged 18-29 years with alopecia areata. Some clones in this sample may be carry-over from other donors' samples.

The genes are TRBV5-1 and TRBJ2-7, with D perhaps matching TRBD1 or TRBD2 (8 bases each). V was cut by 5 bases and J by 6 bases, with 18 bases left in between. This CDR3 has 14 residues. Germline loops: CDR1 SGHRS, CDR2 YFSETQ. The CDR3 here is CASSSGTGIPEQYF. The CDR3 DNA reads TGCGCCAGCAGTAGCGGGACAGGCATTCCCGAGCAGTACTTC.

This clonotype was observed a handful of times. The CDR3 bases are TGCGCCAGCAGCCAAGAGGGGGGCCGGTTATACGAGCAGTACTTC. This encodes CASSQEGGRLYEQYF. This chain joins TRBV4-3 and TRBJ2-7; D is perhaps TRBD1 or TRBD2 (6 bases each). V shed 0 bases and J shed 4 bases, with 13 bases lying between them. There are 15 residues in the CDR3. Germline values: CDR1 LGHNA, CDR2 YSLEER.